The next 23 T cell receptor beta chains were all read from a single sample in a study of T cells after yellow fever vaccination. TCRdb recomputed calls from the 5' RACE reads with MiXCR, one row per CDR3 protein. This sample has fewer than 450,000 distinct CDR3 sequences; roughly 11% occur once, and the top ten carry less than 20%. This specimen was PBMCs, taken on the day of the first yellow fever vaccination. The origin of the receptors is a man between 18 and 29 years old who received the YFV17D yellow fever vaccine.

The rearrangement links TRBV12-5 to TRBJ2-2; 13 bases agree with TRBD2. Germline-derived CDR1 and CDR2 are LGHNT and FRNRAP. The CDR3 totals 20 residues. Unmatched junction bases numbered 12, after V lost 2 bases and J lost 3 bases. This CDR3 reads CASGLSGTSGARWDTGELFF. CDR3 coding DNA: TGTGCTAGTGGTTTGTCCGGGACTAGCGGGGCGAGATGGGACACCGGGGAGCTGTTTTTT.

The chain is built from TRBV20-1 and TRBJ1-3; no definite D call. The CDR3 is 14 residues long. Trimming removed 2 bases at V and 0 bases at J, with 8 bases between. Germline CDR1 DFQATT, CDR2 SNEGSKA (reference sequence). The CDR3 reads CSARRADSGNTIYF. The CDR3 nucleotides read TGCAGTGCTAGAAGGGCAGACTCTGGAAACACCATATATTTT.

This clonotype was seen at least ten times. The rearrangement joins TRBV7-9 to TRBJ1-3, with D uncertain. The germline gives CDR1 SEHNR, CDR2 FQNEAQ (reference sequence). Trimming took off 2 bases at V and 4 bases at J, with 3 bases between the two ends. The CDR3 is made up of 12 amino acids. DNA of the CDR3: TGTGCCAGCAGCTTACACGGAAACACCATATATTTT. Protein product: CASSLHGNTIYF.

The J gene is TRBJ1-2, the V gene TRBV7-8; tentatively, D is TRBD1 (5 bases). This CDR3 has 15 residues. With 0 bases removed from V and 4 bases from J, the gap between germline ends came to 12 bases. Germline V gene sequence: CDR1 SGHVS, CDR2 FQNEAQ. As DNA, the CDR3 is TGTGCCAGCAGCTTAGCGTGGGGACCGGGCTATGGCTACACCTTC. Translated, it gives CASSLAWGPGYGYTF. Full variable domain (outside the CDR3, taken from reference TRBV7-8 and TRBJ1-2): GAGVSQSPRYKVAKRGQDVALRCDPISGHVSLFWYQQALGQGPEFLTYFQNEAQLDKSGLPSDRFFAERPEGSVSTLKIQRTQQEDSAVYLCASSLAWGPGYGYTFGSGTRLTVV.

This clonotype was recorded at least ten times. J is TRBJ2-1 and V is TRBV20-1; 15 nucleotides align to TRBD2. The CDR3 has 14 amino acids. Trimming took 6 bases from V and 7 from J; bases not matched to a gene: 4. CDR1 and CDR2 from the germline V gene are DFQATT and SNEGSKA (reference sequence). The CDR3 loop is CSAGLAGGPNEQFF. The CDR3 region has the DNA TGCAGTGCCGGACTAGCGGGGGGGCCAAATGAGCAGTTCTTC.

This clonotype was detected a few times. The chain uses TRBV2 and TRBJ2-7, with a tentative D call TRBD1 (6 bases). The CDR3 totals 13 residues. Trimming pared 6 bases from V and 5 bases from J, leaving 14 bases between. The V gene's germline CDR1 is SNHLY and CDR2 FYNNEI. The CDR3 loop is CASRLQGFDEQYF. The CDR3 DNA follows: TGTGCCAGCAGGCTACAGGGTTTCGACGAGCAGTACTTC.

The chain joins TRBV10-3 to TRBJ1-4; D gene unclear. Germline loops: CDR1 ENHRY, CDR2 SYGVKD. The CDR3 is 13 residues long. V was clipped by 3 bases and J by 5 bases, with 7 bases between them. The CDR3 loop is CAISDRRNEKLFF. In nucleotides, the CDR3 is TGTGCCATCAGTGACAGGCGGAATGAAAAACTGTTTTTT.

This clonotype was seen a handful of times. The V gene is TRBV12-3 or TRBV12-4, the J gene TRBJ2-3, with no clear D. This CDR3 region has 13 residues. Trimming stripped 1 base from V and 7 bases from J, with 9 bases between. CDR3 sequence: CASSLGVGNTQYF. For the CDR3, the DNA is TGTGCCAGCAGTTTAGGCGTGGGCAATACGCAGTATTTT.

This clonotype was seen at least ten times. The rearrangement links TRBV20-1 to TRBJ2-1; 8 bases agree with TRBD2. Trimming at V came to 0 bases and at J to 2 bases, leaving 3 bases not matched to a gene. Germline assignment: CDR1 DFQATT and CDR2 SNEGSKA (reference sequence). This CDR3 has 15 residues. The CDR3 nucleotides read TGCAGTGCTAGAGATGGAGCGGGGGCCTACAATGAGCAGTTCTTC. Translating gives CSARDGAGAYNEQFF.

Note on this clonotype: The junction differs from germline at one of its ends, possibly a read error. The chain couples TRBV6-5 to TRBJ2-3; 9 bases line up with TRBD1. Germline lookup yields CDR1 MNHEY and CDR2 SVGAGI. This CDR3 region has 15 residues. The chain's CDR3 is CAISYQTGGPDTQYF. CDR3 in DNA: TGTGCCATCAGTTACCAAACAGGGGGCCCAGATACGCAGTATTTT.

There are a few counts of this clonotype. The chain joins TRBV10-2 to TRBJ2-2, with 7 bases lining up with TRBD2. Germline CDR1 is WSHSY and CDR2 is SAAADI. The CDR3 length is 17 residues. DNA for the CDR3: TGCGCTCCCAGTGATCTAGGGCGGGGGACTAACACCGGGGAGCTGTTTTTT. Translation: CAPSDLGRGTNTGELFF.

This clonotype was detected a few times. The CDR3 region has the DNA TGTGCCAGCAGCCAAGATATCAGGGAGACTGAAGCTTTCTTT. Protein product: CASSQDIRETEAFF. The V and J genes are TRBV4-2 and TRBJ1-1; tentatively, D is TRBD1 (5 bases). V lost 0 bases, J lost 5 bases, and 10 bases lay in between. The CDR3 is 14 amino acids. Germline assignment: CDR1 LGHNA and CDR2 YNFKEQ.

This clonotype was observed many times. The rearrangement links TRBV12-3 or TRBV12-4 to TRBJ2-1; 8 bases align to TRBD1. Trimming removed 6 bases from V and 9 bases from J; junction bases left unmatched: 4. The CDR3 sequence is 12 residues long. The CDR3: CASSRQGLEQFF. The CDR3 DNA is TGTGCCAGCAGCCGACAGGGGCTTGAGCAGTTCTTC.

This clonotype was counted between two and nine times. This sequence joins TRBV24-1 and TRBJ1-5, with D possibly TRBD1 on 5 matching bases. V was cut by 4 bases and J by 6 bases, with 15 bases left in between. Germline V gene data show CDR1 as KGHDR and CDR2 as SFDVKD. The length of the CDR3 is 15 residues. CDR3 DNA: TGTGCCACCAGTGACCTCAGGGTAATCGTTCAGCCCCAGCATTTT. Its translation is CATSDLRVIVQPQHF.

The rearrangement links TRBV7-9 to TRBJ2-7; no clear D. CDR1 is SEHNR and CDR2 is FQNEAQ in the germline V gene (reference sequence). The CDR3 covers 15 residues. V lost 4 bases, J lost 2 bases, and 15 bases lay in between. This chain's CDR3 is CASSSQSASPYEQYF. CDR3 bases: TGTGCCAGCAGCTCCCAGTCTGCCTCCCCCTACGAGCAGTACTTC.

The genes are TRBV3-1 and TRBJ2-1; unclear D gene. Trimming stripped 1 base from V and 0 bases from J, with 13 bases between. Germline CDR1 is LGHDT and CDR2 is YNNKEL (reference sequence). The CDR3 loop spans 17 amino acids. The CDR3 is CASSQAPVTSSYNEQFF. The CDR3 nucleotides read TGTGCCAGCAGCCAAGCACCCGTTACCAGCTCCTACAATGAGCAGTTCTTC.

The chain uses TRBV7-9 and TRBJ2-7, with D hard to call. The CDR3 length is 12 residues. Per germline, CDR1 SEHNR and CDR2 FQNEAQ (reference sequence). V lost 5 bases, J lost 2 bases, and 7 bases lay in between. Here the CDR3 reads CASSQHPYEQYF. For the CDR3, the DNA is TGTGCCAGCAGCCAACATCCCTACGAGCAGTACTTC.

This clonotype was observed a handful of times. The CDR3 region is CASSLRRDLFF. The CDR3 DNA is TGTGCCAGCAGCTTGAGAAGGGATCTGTTTTTT. The chain recombines TRBV5-5 with TRBJ1-4; the D is unclear. Deletions cut 1 base from V and 14 bases from J, with 9 bases between. In germline, CDR1 is SGHKS, CDR2 YYEKEE (reference sequence). There are 11 residues in the CDR3.

The rearrangement links TRBV10-3 to TRBJ1-1; 8 bases match TRBD1. Trimming took 6 bases from V and 5 from J; bases not matched to a gene: 8. The CDR3 spans 14 residues. The V gene's germline CDR1 is ENHRY and CDR2 SYGVKD. The DNA of the CDR3 is TGTGCCATCAGCGCCGGACAGGGTGGTACTGAAGCTTTCTTT. Translated: CAISAGQGGTEAFF.

At least ten counts were recorded for this clonotype. V gene TRBV4-1 combines with J gene TRBJ2-3, with D possibly being TRBD2 (6 bases). V dropped 4 bases and J dropped 0 bases, with 17 bases sitting between them. Germline CDR1 MGHRA, CDR2 YSYEKL. This CDR3 is built from 17 residues. In DNA, the CDR3 is TGCGCCAGCAGCCTACCCTCGAGCGGGCGAAGCACAGATACGCAGTATTTT. Residues: CASSLPSSGRSTDTQYF.

V gene TRBV7-9 combines with J gene TRBJ2-1; D is perhaps TRBD1 or TRBD2 (5 bases each). In germline, CDR1 is SEHNR, CDR2 FQNEAQ (reference sequence). The CDR3 runs 11 residues. This chain's CDR3 is CSSGSINEQFF. As DNA, the CDR3 is TGTTCCTCAGGGAGCATCAATGAGCAGTTCTTC.

The chain couples TRBV5-6 to TRBJ2-1; D call uncertain. The length of the CDR3 is 17 residues. V dropped 4 bases and J dropped 6 bases, with 23 bases sitting between them. Germline V gene lookup returns CDR1 SGHDT and CDR2 YYEEEE. For the CDR3, the DNA is TGTGCCAGCAGCGACCCGACATGGACGTCGCGGCGCAATGAGCAGTTCTTC. Protein: CASSDPTWTSRRNEQFF.

V usage is TRBV12-3 or TRBV12-4 and J usage is TRBJ2-3; maybe TRBD2 (7 bases). The CDR3 contains 15 residues. Trimming pared 4 bases from V and 6 bases from J, leaving 17 bases between. This CDR3 reads CASSSWGGGGDTQYF. The CDR3 DNA reads as TGTGCCAGCAGTTCCTGGGGGGGGGGCGGGGATACGCAGTATTTT.